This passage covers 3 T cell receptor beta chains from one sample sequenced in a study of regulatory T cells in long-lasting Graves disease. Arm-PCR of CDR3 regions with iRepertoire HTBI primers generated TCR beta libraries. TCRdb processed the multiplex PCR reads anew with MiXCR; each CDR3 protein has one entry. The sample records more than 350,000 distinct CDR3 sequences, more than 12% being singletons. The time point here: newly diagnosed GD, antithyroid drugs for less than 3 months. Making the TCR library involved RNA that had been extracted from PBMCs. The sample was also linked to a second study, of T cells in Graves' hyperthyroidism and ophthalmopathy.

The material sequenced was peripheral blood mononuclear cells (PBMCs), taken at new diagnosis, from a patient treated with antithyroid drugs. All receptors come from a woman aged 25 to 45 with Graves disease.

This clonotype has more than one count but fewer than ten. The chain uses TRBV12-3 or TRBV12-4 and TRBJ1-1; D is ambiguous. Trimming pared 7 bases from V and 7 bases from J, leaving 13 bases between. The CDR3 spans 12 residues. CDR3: CASTTHNGEAFF. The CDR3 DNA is TGTGCCAGCACTACCCACAATGGTGAAGCTTTCTTT.

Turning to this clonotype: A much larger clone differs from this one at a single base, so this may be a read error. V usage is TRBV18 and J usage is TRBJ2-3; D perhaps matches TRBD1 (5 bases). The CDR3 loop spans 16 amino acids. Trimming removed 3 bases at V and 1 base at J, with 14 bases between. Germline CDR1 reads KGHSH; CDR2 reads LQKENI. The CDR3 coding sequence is TGTGCCAGCTCACCGAACCAGGGAAGGGGCACAGATACGCAGTATTTT. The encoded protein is CASSPNQGRGTDTQYF.

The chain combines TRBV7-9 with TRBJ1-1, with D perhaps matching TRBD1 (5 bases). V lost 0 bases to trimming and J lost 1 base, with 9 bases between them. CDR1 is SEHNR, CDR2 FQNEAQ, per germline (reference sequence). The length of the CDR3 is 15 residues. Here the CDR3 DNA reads TGTGCCAGCAGCTTAGCCCAGGGCCCGAACACTGAAGCTTTCTTT. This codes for CASSLAQGPNTEAFF.